Below are 26 T cell receptor beta chains sequenced from a single sample in a study of shared clonotypes between healthy human individuals. Method: immunoSEQ multiplex PCR; TCRdb's copy keeps in-frame clones and lacks some. Of nearly 1 million clones listed, over 75% are singletons. Specimen: memory CD4+ T cells sorted from blood. Subset noted: CD45RA-negative fraction. Receptors were obtained from a man younger than 30 in good health.

J is TRBJ2-3 and V is TRBV11-2, with 14 bases aligning to TRBD2. The CDR3 sequence is 15 residues long. V was clipped by 5 bases and J by 6 bases; unmatched bases: 4. Germline V lookup: CDR1 SGHAT, CDR2 FQNNGV. CDR3 sequence: CASSRLAGGPDTQYF. The CDR3 coding sequence is TGTGCCAGCAGCCGACTAGCGGGAGGGCCGGATACGCAGTATTTT.

The table lists this clone with a few counts. This rearrangement joins TRBV15 to TRBJ1-2; D is possibly TRBD1 (6 bases). Germline CDR1 is LNHNV and CDR2 is YYDKDF (reference sequence). V gave up 4 bases and J gave up 1 base, with 10 bases separating them. The CDR3 runs to 14 residues. In DNA form, the CDR3 reads TGTGCCACCAGCACCTGGGACAATAACTATGGCTACACCTTC. Protein sequence: CATSTWDNNYGYTF. The full variable domain, rest sourced from reference TRBV15 and TRBJ1-2, is DAMVIQNPRYQVTQFGKPVTLSCSQTLNHNVMYWYQQKSSQAPKLLFHYYDKDFNNEADTPDNFQSRRPNTSFCFLDIRSPGLGDTAMYLCATSTWDNNYGYTFGSGTRLTVV.

The rearrangement links TRBV5-1 to TRBJ2-7; TRBD2 matches at 13 bases. CDR1 and CDR2 (germline): SGHRS, YFSETQ. The CDR3 contains 15 residues. With V trimmed by 4 bases and J by 2 bases, 3 bases remained unmatched. As DNA, the CDR3 is TGCGCCAGCAGCACTACTAGCGGGAGGGCCTACGAGCAGTACTTC. Amino acid sequence: CASSTTSGRAYEQYF.

This chain links TRBV5-1 with TRBJ2-1; tentatively, D is TRBD1 (5 bases). CDR1 is SGHRS, CDR2 YFSETQ, per germline. V dropped 6 bases and J dropped 3 bases, with 10 bases sitting between them. This CDR3 region has 13 residues. CDR3 DNA: TGCGCCAGCAAGGCGGACATCTACAATGAGCAGTTCTTC. Translation gives CASKADIYNEQFF.

This clone was detected only a few times. J is TRBJ2-3 and V is TRBV5-1, with TRBD1 as a possible D gene (5 bases). Trimming shortened V by 0 bases and J by 5 bases, and 16 bases separated the two germline ends. CDR3 length: 16 amino acids. Per germline, CDR1 SGHRS and CDR2 YFSETQ. CDR3 sequence (DNA): TGCGCCAGCAGCTTGGCCGGTCAAGTAGGGGTAGATACGCAGTATTTT. Translated: CASSLAGQVGVDTQYF.

V is TRBV19 and J is TRBJ1-4, with D possibly being TRBD1 (5 bases). V was clipped by 10 bases and J by 5 bases, with 17 bases between them. The CDR3 runs to 14 residues. Germline CDR1 is LNHDA and CDR2 is SQIVND (reference sequence). The CDR3 bases are TGTGCCACCTCTCCGGGACGGGAAAATGAAAAACTGTTTTTT. This gives the protein CATSPGRENEKLFF.

This clone has a handful of counts. V gene TRBV2 combines with J gene TRBJ2-7; the D is unclear. Per the germline V gene, CDR1 is SNHLY and CDR2 is FYNNEI. V was pared by 6 bases and J by 2 bases, with 11 bases between. The CDR3 length is 13 residues. CDR3 loop: CASRSQVAYEQYF. CDR3 DNA: TGTGCCAGCAGAAGCCAGGTAGCCTACGAGCAGTACTTC.

This chain links TRBV13 with TRBJ2-3, with D maybe TRBD2 (5 bases). Per the germline V gene, CDR1 is PRHDT and CDR2 is FYEKMQ (reference sequence). Trimming removed 3 bases from V and 0 bases from J, with 10 bases in between. The CDR3 runs 15 residues. The CDR3: CASSLRAVSTDTQYF. CDR3 nucleotide sequence: TGTGCCAGCAGCTTGAGAGCGGTGAGCACAGATACGCAGTATTTT.

With respect to this clone: A far larger clone differs by one base, so this is likely a read error. This chain uses TRBV7-9 with TRBJ1-4, with 9 bases that match TRBD1. Trimming removed 6 bases from V and 5 bases from J; junction bases left unmatched: 4. CDR1 is SEHNR, CDR2 FQNEAQ, per germline (reference sequence). This CDR3 contains 14 residues. CDR3 in amino acids: CASSSGTGNEKLFF. The DNA for the CDR3 is TGTGCCAGCAGTTCCGGGACAGGGAATGAAAAACTGTTTTTT.

This chain connects TRBV5-6 to TRBJ2-7; D is unresolved. Trimming removed 0 bases at V and 10 bases at J, with 17 bases between. CDR3 length: 14 residues. Germline CDR1 SGHDT, CDR2 YYEEEE. This CDR3 reads CASSLGGLKMAQYF. CDR3 DNA sequence: TGTGCCAGCAGCTTGGGAGGTCTTAAGATGGCCCAGTACTTC. The whole variable domain, filled in from reference TRBV5-6 and TRBJ2-7, reads DAGVTQSPTHLIKTRGQQVTLRCSPKSGHDTVSWYQQALGQGPQFIFQYYEEEERQRGNFPDRFSGHQFPNYSSELNVNALLLGDSALYLCASSLGGLKMAQYFGPGTRLTVT.

DNA of the CDR3: TGTGCCTGCTCGCCAAGCTCCTACAATGAGCAGTTCTTC. As protein: CACSPSSYNEQFF. The chain is built from TRBV30 and TRBJ2-1, with D unclear. The CDR3 runs 13 residues. V was clipped by 6 bases and J by 0 bases, with 9 bases between them. Germline-derived CDR1 and CDR2 are GTSNPN and SVGIG (reference sequence).

The sample holds a few counts of this clone. The chain joins TRBV5-1 to TRBJ1-1, with 7 bases lining up with TRBD1. This CDR3 spans 15 amino acids. Looked up from germline, CDR1 is SGHRS and CDR2 is YFSETQ. J was trimmed by 5 bases and V by 4 bases; bases with no gene match: 11. The CDR3, as DNA: TGCGCCAGCAGCAACTTGCCCGGACAGGCTACTGAAGCTTTCTTT. Amino acid sequence: CASSNLPGQATEAFF.

This clone occurred once. The chain employs TRBV5-4 and TRBJ1-2, with no clear D. The V gene lost 3 bases and the J gene lost 0 bases, with 3 bases spanning the gap. Germline V lookup: CDR1 SGHNT, CDR2 YYREEE (reference sequence). There are 12 residues in the CDR3. The CDR3 spells CASSSSNYGYTF. CDR3 nucleotide sequence: TGTGCCAGCAGCTCGTCTAACTATGGCTACACCTTC.

The chain recombines TRBV6-1 with TRBJ2-7, with D perhaps TRBD1 (6 bases). Trimming cost V 6 bases and J 3 bases, with 15 bases left between them. The CDR3 loop spans 14 amino acids. Germline assignment: CDR1 MNHNS and CDR2 SASEGT. This CDR3 reads CASSHRVRGYEQYF. The CDR3 bases are TGTGCCAGCAGCCACAGGGTGAGGGGCTACGAGCAGTACTTC.

This chain joins TRBV7-2 and TRBJ2-7; D remains unclear. The V end was cut by 0 bases, the J end by 7 bases, with 10 bases between. CDR1 SGHTA and CDR2 FQGNSA come from the germline V gene. CDR3 length: 13 residues. The CDR3 loop is CASSLARAEEQYF. The CDR3 DNA sequence: TGTGCCAGCAGCTTAGCCCGGGCGGAGGAGCAGTACTTC.

The genes are TRBV5-1 and TRBJ2-5; D possibly corresponds to TRBD1 (5 bases). Germline CDR1 SGHRS, CDR2 YFSETQ. The V gene lost 0 bases and the J gene lost 3 bases, with 12 bases spanning the gap. The CDR3 is made up of 15 amino acids. The CDR3: CASSLGGAVEETQYF. For the CDR3, the DNA is TGCGCCAGCAGCTTGGGGGGCGCGGTAGAAGAGACCCAGTACTTC. Full variable domain (missing parts from reference TRBV5-1 and TRBJ2-5): KAGVTQTPRYLIKTRGQQVTLSCSPISGHRSVSWYQQTPGQGLQFLFEYFSETQRNKGNFPGRFSGRQFSNSRSEMNVSTLELGDSALYLCASSLGGAVEETQYFGPGTRLLVL.

This sequence joins TRBV5-5 and TRBJ2-7; TRBD2 aligns across 12 bases. Trimming removed 4 bases from V and 3 bases from J; junction bases left unmatched: 8. The CDR3 consists of 16 residues. From germline, CDR1 is SGHKS and CDR2 YYEKEE (reference sequence). The chain's CDR3 is CASSLGLAGPYYEQYF. CDR3 DNA: TGTGCCAGCAGCCTAGGACTAGCGGGGCCTTACTACGAGCAGTACTTC.

The rearrangement joins TRBV7-3 to TRBJ2-1; D might be TRBD2 (6 bases). Germline V CDR1 and CDR2: SGHTA, FQGTGA. There are 12 residues in the CDR3. With 8 bases removed from V and 4 bases from J, the gap between germline ends came to 9 bases. The CDR3 DNA reads TGTGCCAGCCAGCGGGCTTACAATGAGCAGTTCTTC. Its protein is CASQRAYNEQFF.

As concerns this clone: This sequence may be a read error, since a much larger clone differs from it by one base. This chain joins TRBV7-2 and TRBJ2-3; the match to TRBD2 covers 7 bases. The germline CDR1 and CDR2 sequences are SGHTA and FQGNSA. With 5 bases clipped from V and 0 bases from J, the junction kept 5 bases outside the gene matches. The CDR3 is 15 residues long. This CDR3 is CASSPGLTSTDTQYF. In DNA, the CDR3 is TGTGCCAGCAGCCCGGGACTAACTAGCACAGATACGCAGTATTTT. The complete variable domain, with remaining parts taken from reference TRBV7-2 and TRBJ2-3, reads GAGVSQSPSNKVTEKGKDVELRCDPISGHTALYWYRQSLGQGLEFLIYFQGNSAPDKSGLPSDRFSAERTGGSVSTLTIQRTQQEDSAVYLCASSPGLTSTDTQYFGPGTRLTVL.

The rearrangement joins TRBV11-1 to TRBJ1-1; TRBD1 agrees at 11 bases. The CDR3 covers 15 residues. Germline CDR1 reads SGHAT; CDR2 reads FQDESV (reference sequence). The V and J ends lost 3 bases and 5 bases, in that order; junction bases with no gene match: 5. The CDR3 region has the DNA TGTGCCAGCAGCTTCGGGACAGGGGGACAGACTGAAGCTTTCTTT. It translates to CASSFGTGGQTEAFF.

Concerning this clone: One end of the junction is discordant with germline, which a read error may explain. The J gene is TRBJ2-1, the V gene TRBV7-9; D is undetermined. Germline V gene lookup returns CDR1 SEHNR and CDR2 FQNEAQ (reference sequence). The CDR3 has 14 amino acids. CDR3: CASSLSRSDNEQFF. CDR3 nucleotides: TGTGCCAGCAGCTTAAGCCGCTCCGACAATGAGCAGTTCTTC.

J is TRBJ2-5 and V is TRBV20-1; D gene ambiguous. The CDR3 has 11 amino acids. Trimming removed 7 bases at V and 5 bases at J, with 11 bases between. CDR1 and CDR2 (germline): DFQATT, SNEGSKA (reference sequence). The CDR3 here is CSGGDGETQYF. As DNA, the CDR3 is TGCAGTGGAGGCGATGGCGAGACCCAGTACTTC.

V gene TRBV7-9 combines with J gene TRBJ2-7, with 7 bases fitting TRBD2. Per the germline V gene, CDR1 is SEHNR and CDR2 is FQNEAQ (reference sequence). After removal of 2 bases from V and 0 bases from J, the junction contained 4 bases not matched to a gene. This CDR3 has 15 amino acids. CDR3 residues: CASSLTGGDSYEQYF. The DNA for the CDR3 is TGTGCCAGCAGCTTAACGGGGGGAGACTCCTACGAGCAGTACTTC.

This chain connects TRBV4-1 to TRBJ2-7; TRBD1 matches at 9 bases. The CDR3 loop spans 16 amino acids. The ends lost 2 bases at V and 4 bases at J; junction bases unmatched: 9. CDR1 is MGHRA and CDR2 is YSYEKL in the germline V gene. In nucleotides, the CDR3 is TGCGCCAGCAGCCAACCCACAGGGGGCGCGTGGTACGAGCAGTACTTC. Its translation: CASSQPTGGAWYEQYF.

For this clone: Other DNA sequences in the sample encode the same CDR3. The V call is TRBV18, the J call TRBJ2-3; D gene ambiguous. Trimming took off 3 bases at V and 0 bases at J, with 4 bases between the two ends. This CDR3 is 13 amino acids long. Looked up from germline, CDR1 is KGHSH and CDR2 is LQKENI. Here the CDR3 reads CASSPLSTDTQYF. As DNA, the CDR3 is TGTGCCAGCTCACCCTTGAGCACAGATACGCAGTATTTT.

The count of this clone is one. V is TRBV7-2 and J is TRBJ2-2, with a possible D match to TRBD2 (6 bases). The CDR3 runs to 16 residues. Germline values: CDR1 SGHTA, CDR2 FQGNSA. V was shortened by 2 bases and J by 0 bases, with 10 bases between the two germline ends. CDR3 sequence (DNA): TGTGCCAGCAGCTTACATGGGGGGTCGAACACCGGGGAGCTGTTTTTT. It is translated as CASSLHGGSNTGELFF. Full variable domain (outside the CDR3, taken from reference TRBV7-2 and TRBJ2-2): GAGVSQSPSNKVTEKGKDVELRCDPISGHTALYWYRQSLGQGLEFLIYFQGNSAPDKSGLPSDRFSAERTGGSVSTLTIQRTQQEDSAVYLCASSLHGGSNTGELFFGEGSRLTVL.